These T cell receptor beta chains were read from a single sample in a study of blood T cell repertoires in COVID-19. TCRdb's copy holds only in-frame clones and misses some; the assay was immunoSEQ multiplex PCR. The sample lists 76,000 or so clones, over 70% seen once, with 8.5% to 14% in the top ten. Sequencing input: peripheral blood. The receptors were gathered from a man aged 45-65 years with acute or convalescent COVID-19. Both conserved end residues are part of each CDR3. The D gene is left open where the match is weak. Size values are once, few and many counts, or a class for expanded clones, and some rows have none.

>TRBJ1-1|TRBV29-1|.|.
CSVAGQNTEAFF
TGCAGCGTCGCAGGACAGAACACTGAAGCTTTCTTT
>TRBJ2-7|TRBV6-5|.|.
CASSPRTPYEQYF
TGTGCCAGCAGCCCCAGAACCCCCTACGAGCAGTACTTC
>TRBJ1-6|TRBV27|.|.
CASRRWGSGPEAGPLHF
TGTGCCAGCAGACGCTGGGGTAGCGGACCCGAGGCCGGACCCCTCCACTTT
>TRBJ2-7|TRBV10-3|.|.
CAISDLYEQYF
TGTGCCATCAGTGATCTTTACGAGCAGTACTTC
>TRBJ2-1|TRBV7-3|.|TRBD2
CASSSEAGAYNEQFF
TGTGCCAGCAGCTCAGAAGCGGGAGCTTACAATGAGCAGTTCTTC
>TRBJ2-3|TRBV9|.|TRBD2
CASSLEERGHRTDTQYF
TGTGCCAGCAGCCTGGAGGAGCGGGGTCACCGCACAGATACGCAGTATTTT
>TRBJ2-5|TRBV14|.|TRBD1
CASSQPEDRGETQYF
TGTGCCAGCAGCCAACCCGAGGACAGGGGAGAGACCCAGTACTTC
>TRBJ2-7|TRBV19|.|TRBD1
CANLNPGQGGGEQYF
TGTGCCAACCTCAACCCGGGACAGGGGGGAGGCGAGCAGTACTTC
>TRBJ2-1|TRBV6-1|.|TRBD2
CASSERASGRAGNEQFF
TGTGCCAGCAGTGAACGGGCTAGCGGGAGGGCCGGTAATGAGCAGTTCTTC
>TRBJ1-5|TRBV7-2|.|.
CASSPYGGESNQPQHF
TGTGCCAGCAGCCCGTACGGGGGGGAGAGCAATCAGCCCCAGCATTTT
>TRBJ1-1|TRBV9|.|.
CASSTQGLAEAFF
TGTGCCAGCAGCACACAGGGCTTGGCTGAAGCTTTCTTT
>TRBJ1-2|TRBV29-1|.|.
CSVEVRGPNYGYTF
TGCAGCGTTGAAGTGCGGGGCCCTAACTATGGCTACACCTTC
>TRBJ1-2|TRBV27|.|TRBD1
CASRGQAYYGYTF
TGTGCCAGCAGGGGACAGGCATATTATGGCTACACCTTC
>TRBJ1-1|TRBV27|few|TRBD1
CASKRGQKNTEAFF
TGTGCCAGCAAGAGGGGACAGAAGAACACTGAAGCTTTCTTT
>TRBJ1-4|TRBV2|.|.
CASRDAGFNEKLFF
TGTGCCAGCAGGGACGCGGGTTTTAATGAAAAACTGTTTTTT
>TRBJ1-5|TRBV4-3|.|.
CASSQDPRSNQPQHF
TGCGCCAGCAGCCAAGACCCACGGAGCAATCAGCCCCAGCATTTT
>TRBJ1-3|TRBV6-5|.|.
CASILGAFSGNTIYF
TGTGCCAGCATTCTAGGGGCCTTCTCTGGAAACACCATATATTTT
>TRBJ1-1|TRBV18|.|.
CASSKETEAFF
TGTGCCAGCTCAAAAGAAACAGAAGCTTTCTTT
>TRBJ1-3|TRBV4-2|.|.
CASSQDESLGPGNTIYF
TGTGCCAGCAGCCAAGATGAGAGCCTAGGTCCTGGAAACACCATATATTTT
>TRBJ2-7|TRBV7-9|.|.
CASSAWGLDRGYEQYF
TGTGCCAGCAGCGCCTGGGGCCTGGATAGAGGCTACGAGCAGTACTTC
>TRBJ2-7|TRBV27|.|.
CASSNSGTPNYEQYF
TGTGCCAGCAGTAACTCCGGGACACCGAATTACGAGCAGTACTTC
>TRBJ1-2|TRBV6-5|.|.
CASSYSRANYGYTF
TGTGCCAGCAGTTACTCCAGGGCTAACTATGGCTACACCTTC
>TRBJ1-3|TRBV6-6|.|TRBD1
CASSYPQGAGNTIYF
TGTGCCAGCAGTTATCCGCAGGGGGCGGGAAACACCATATATTTT
>TRBJ2-3|TRBV5-1|.|.
CASPQGTDTQYF
TGCGCCAGCCCCCAGGGCACAGATACGCAGTATTTT
>TRBJ1-2|TRBV7-9|.|.
CASSLNPTGPTANYGYTF
TGTGCCAGCAGCCTAAACCCGACAGGCCCCACCGCTAACTATGGCTACACCTTC
>TRBJ1-5|TRBV27|.|.
CASSPLGGNQPQHF
TGTGCCAGCAGCCCCTTGGGCGGGAATCAGCCCCAGCATTTT
>TRBJ2-2|TRBV9|.|TRBD1
CASSVGPGGNAGELFF
TGTGCCAGCAGCGTAGGTCCAGGGGGAAACGCCGGGGAGCTGTTTTTT
>TRBJ1-1|TRBV6-5|.|TRBD1
CASSPRQGIITEAFF
TGTGCCAGCAGTCCCAGACAGGGCATAATCACTGAAGCTTTCTTT
>TRBJ2-1|TRBV5-1|.|TRBD1
CASSQGNNEQFF
TGCGCCAGCTCACAGGGGAACAATGAGCAGTTCTTC
>TRBJ2-1|TRBV4-1|.|.
CASSQDPLGDEQFF
TGCGCCAGCAGCCAAGACCCCCTGGGCGATGAGCAGTTCTTC
>TRBJ1-2|TRBV27|once|TRBD1
CASSLQGARGYTF
TGTGCCAGCAGTTTACAGGGGGCAAGGGGCTACACCTTC
>TRBJ1-3|TRBV7-9|once|TRBD1
CASRPGGRIPGNTIYF
TGTGCCAGCAGGCCAGGGGGTCGAATCCCTGGAAACACCATATATTTT
>TRBJ2-2|TRBV6-4|.|TRBD1
CASSRTGVNTGELFF
TGTGCCAGCAGCCGGACAGGGGTTAACACCGGGGAGCTGTTTTTT
>TRBJ2-7|TRBV5-5|few|.
CASSLEAGNSYEQYF
TGTGCCAGCAGCTTGGAGGCAGGGAATTCCTACGAGCAGTACTTC
>TRBJ1-6|TRBV10-3|.|TRBD1
CAISELRDRNSPLHF
TGTGCCATCAGTGAGTTAAGGGACAGGAATTCACCCCTCCACTTT
>TRBJ1-1|TRBV9|.|TRBD1
CASSVRQGAPTEAFF
TGTGCCAGCAGCGTCCGACAGGGGGCGCCCACTGAAGCTTTCTTT
>TRBJ2-1|TRBV5-5|.|TRBD2
CASSLKRLAVNNEQFF
TGTGCCAGCAGCTTGAAGCGGCTAGCGGTAAACAATGAGCAGTTCTTC
>TRBJ2-7|TRBV7-9|.|.
CASSSPEESATYEQYF
TGTGCCAGCAGCTCCCCGGAAGAAAGCGCGACCTACGAGCAGTACTTC
>TRBJ2-1|TRBV19|.|TRBD1
CASSIQGASYNEQFF
TGTGCCAGTAGTATACAGGGGGCATCCTACAATGAGCAGTTCTTC
>TRBJ1-2|TRBV10-3|.|.
CAISDGPVYGYTF
TGTGCCATCAGTGATGGGCCCGTCTATGGCTACACCTTC
>TRBJ2-7|TRBV5-6|.|.
CASSLVGTYEQYF
TGTGCCAGCAGCTTGGTTGGGACTTACGAGCAGTACTTC